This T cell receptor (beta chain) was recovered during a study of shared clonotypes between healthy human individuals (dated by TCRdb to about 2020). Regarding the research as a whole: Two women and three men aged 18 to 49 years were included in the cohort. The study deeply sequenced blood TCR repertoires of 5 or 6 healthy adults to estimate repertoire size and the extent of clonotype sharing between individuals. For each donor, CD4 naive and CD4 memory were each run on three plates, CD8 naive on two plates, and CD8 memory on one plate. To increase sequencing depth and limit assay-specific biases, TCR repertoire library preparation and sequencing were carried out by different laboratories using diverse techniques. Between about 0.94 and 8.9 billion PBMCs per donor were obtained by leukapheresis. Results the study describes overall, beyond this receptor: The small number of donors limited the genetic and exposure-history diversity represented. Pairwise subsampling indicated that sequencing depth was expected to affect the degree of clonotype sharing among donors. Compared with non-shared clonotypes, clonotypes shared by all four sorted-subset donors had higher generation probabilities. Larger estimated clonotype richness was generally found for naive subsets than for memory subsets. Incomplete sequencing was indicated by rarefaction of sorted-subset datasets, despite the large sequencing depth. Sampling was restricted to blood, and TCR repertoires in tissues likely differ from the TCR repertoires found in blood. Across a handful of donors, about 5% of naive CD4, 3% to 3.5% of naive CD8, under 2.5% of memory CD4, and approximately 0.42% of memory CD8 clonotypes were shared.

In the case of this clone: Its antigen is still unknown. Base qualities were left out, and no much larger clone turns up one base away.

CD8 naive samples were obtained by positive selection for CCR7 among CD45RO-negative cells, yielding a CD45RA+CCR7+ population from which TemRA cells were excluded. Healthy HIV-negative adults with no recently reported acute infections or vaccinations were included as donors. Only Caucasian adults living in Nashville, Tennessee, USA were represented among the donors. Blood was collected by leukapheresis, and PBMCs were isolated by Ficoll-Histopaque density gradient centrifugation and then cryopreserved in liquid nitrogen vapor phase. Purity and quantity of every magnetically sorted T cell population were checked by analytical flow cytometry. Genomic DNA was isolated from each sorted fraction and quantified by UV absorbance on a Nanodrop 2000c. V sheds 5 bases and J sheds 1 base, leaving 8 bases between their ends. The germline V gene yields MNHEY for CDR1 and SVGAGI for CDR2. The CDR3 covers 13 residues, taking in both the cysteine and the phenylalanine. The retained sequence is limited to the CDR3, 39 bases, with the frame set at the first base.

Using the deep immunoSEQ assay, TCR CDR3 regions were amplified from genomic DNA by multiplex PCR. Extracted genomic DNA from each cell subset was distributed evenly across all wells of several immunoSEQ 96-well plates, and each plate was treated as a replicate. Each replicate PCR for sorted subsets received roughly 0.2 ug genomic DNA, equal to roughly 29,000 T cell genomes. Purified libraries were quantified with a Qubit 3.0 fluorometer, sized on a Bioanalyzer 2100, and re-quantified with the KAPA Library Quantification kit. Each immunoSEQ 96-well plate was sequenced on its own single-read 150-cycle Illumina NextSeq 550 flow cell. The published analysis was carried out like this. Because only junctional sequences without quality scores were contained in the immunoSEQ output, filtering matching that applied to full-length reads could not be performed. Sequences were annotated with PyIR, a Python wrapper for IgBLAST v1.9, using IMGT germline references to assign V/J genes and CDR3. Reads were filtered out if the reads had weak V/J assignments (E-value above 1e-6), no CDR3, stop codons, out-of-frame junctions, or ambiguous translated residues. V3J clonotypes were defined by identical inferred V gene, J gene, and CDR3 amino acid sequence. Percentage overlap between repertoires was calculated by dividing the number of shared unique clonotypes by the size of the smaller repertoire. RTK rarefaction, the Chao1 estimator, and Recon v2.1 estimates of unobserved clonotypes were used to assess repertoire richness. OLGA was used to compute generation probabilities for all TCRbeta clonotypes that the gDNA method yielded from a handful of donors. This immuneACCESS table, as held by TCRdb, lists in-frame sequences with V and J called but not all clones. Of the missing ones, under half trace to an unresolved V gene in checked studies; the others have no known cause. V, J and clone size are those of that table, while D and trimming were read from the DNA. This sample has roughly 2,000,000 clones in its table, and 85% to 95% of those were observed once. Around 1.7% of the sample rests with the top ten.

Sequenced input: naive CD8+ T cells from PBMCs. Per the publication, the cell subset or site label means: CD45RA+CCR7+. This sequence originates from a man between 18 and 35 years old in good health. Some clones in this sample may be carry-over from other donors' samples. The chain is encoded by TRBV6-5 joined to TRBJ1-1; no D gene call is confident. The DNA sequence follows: TGTGCCAGCAGTCCATCAGGGAACACTGAAGCTTTCTTT. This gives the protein CASSPSGNTEAFF.